The 17 T cell receptor beta chains given below trace back to one sample, sequenced in a study of graft-versus-host responses after intestinal transplantation. Libraries were prepared by immunoSEQ multiplex PCR; TCRdb keeps only in-frame clonotypes and omits some of them. The data hold over 75,000 clones, with 88% observed a single time. Their target antigens are unknown. The specimen comprised unstimulated CD4+ T cells sorted from spleen or lymph node cells, sampled before transplant. The receptor source for this set is a human donor who was the organ donor for an intestinal transplant.

The chain's CDR3 is CASSLTGTGYRYTF. The CDR3, as DNA: TGTGCCAGCAGTCTTACCGGGACAGGGTATCGCTACACCTTC. This chain links TRBV6-6 with TRBJ1-2, with 9 nucleotides matching TRBD1. Germline V gives CDR1 MNHNY, CDR2 SVGAGI (reference sequence). The CDR3 contains 14 residues. With V trimmed by 5 bases and J by 9 bases, 10 bases remained unmatched.

This clone showed up just once. The chain recombines TRBV6-6 with TRBJ2-1; 8 bases align to TRBD2. This CDR3 has 15 residues. V gave up 5 bases and J gave up 3 bases; unmatched junction bases: 6. Germline assignment: CDR1 MNHNY and CDR2 SVGAGI (reference sequence). DNA for the CDR3: TGTGCCAGCAGTCCTCCGGGACTAGTCTACAATGAGCAGTTCTTC. Protein: CASSPPGLVYNEQFF.

CDR3 region: CASSFTYRYEQYF. As DNA, the CDR3 is TGTGCCAGCAGCTTTACTTACCGATACGAGCAGTACTTC. The chain has TRBV7-2 and TRBJ2-7; the D is unclear. The V end lost 3 bases, the J end lost 4 bases, and 10 bases lay between the germline ends. This CDR3 contains 13 residues. Germline CDR1 and CDR2: SGHTA and FQGNSA.

The count of this clone is one. The V and J genes are TRBV4-2 and TRBJ2-7, with 7 bases matching TRBD2. V lost 4 bases to trimming and J lost 2 bases; unmatched junction nucleotides: 11. The CDR3 is 16 amino acids. Germline-derived CDR1 and CDR2 are LGHNA and YNFKEQ. Here the CDR3 DNA reads TGTGCCAGCAGCCGAAACTCAGGACTAGTAGCCTACGAGCAGTACTTC. Translation: CASSRNSGLVAYEQYF.

This clone has a single count. The chain carries TRBV7-2 and TRBJ2-3; possibly TRBD2 for D (6 bases). With 6 bases removed from V and 6 bases from J, the gap between germline ends came to 16 bases. Germline-derived CDR1 and CDR2 are SGHTA and FQGNSA. There are 14 residues in the CDR3. The CDR3 protein is CASRSGGAPDTQYF. The CDR3 DNA sequence: TGTGCCAGCAGGTCAGGCGGGGCACCGGATACGCAGTATTTT. The entire variable domain, with the rest obtained from reference TRBV7-2 and TRBJ2-3, is as follows: GAGVSQSPSNKVTEKGKDVELRCDPISGHTALYWYRQSLGQGLEFLIYFQGNSAPDKSGLPSDRFSAERTGGSVSTLTIQRTQQEDSAVYLCASRSGGAPDTQYFGPGTRLTVL.

The gene calls are TRBV2 and TRBJ2-1; D is possibly TRBD2 (6 bases). Per germline, CDR1 SNHLY and CDR2 FYNNEI. Trimming cost V 6 bases and J 0 bases, with 15 bases left between them. The CDR3 totals 16 residues. The CDR3 sequence: CASSPIGEASYNEQFF. Here the CDR3 DNA reads TGTGCCAGCAGCCCCATCGGGGAGGCCTCCTACAATGAGCAGTTCTTC.

V and J are TRBV5-1 and TRBJ2-5; the match to TRBD2 covers 12 bases. This CDR3 has 17 residues. CDR1 SGHRS and CDR2 YFSETQ come from the germline V gene. J lost 3 bases, V lost 0 bases, and 6 bases had no gene match. The CDR3 region is CASSLDPPSGGEETQYF. The CDR3 DNA is TGCGCCAGCAGCTTGGATCCCCCTAGCGGGGGGGAAGAGACCCAGTACTTC.

This clone is a singleton in its sample. This sequence joins TRBV6-5 and TRBJ2-2, with TRBD2 as a possible D gene (6 bases). V was shortened by 4 bases and J by 4 bases, with 13 bases between the two germline ends. Germline-derived CDR1 and CDR2 are MNHEY and SVGAGI. The CDR3 covers 15 residues. This chain's CDR3 is CASSWAGRVTGELFF. The CDR3 region has the DNA TGTGCCAGCAGTTGGGCGGGACGGGTCACCGGGGAGCTGTTTTTT.

J is TRBJ1-3 and V is TRBV4-2, with D unresolved. The CDR3 spans 16 residues. Germline CDR1 LGHNA, CDR2 YNFKEQ. V was shortened by 0 bases and J by 0 bases, with 9 bases between the two germline ends. The CDR3 protein is CASSQETHSSGNTIYF. Here the CDR3 DNA reads TGTGCCAGCAGCCAAGAAACCCACTCCTCTGGAAACACCATATATTTT.

The chain joins TRBV5-6 to TRBJ1-2; D uncertain. Looked up from germline, CDR1 is SGHDT and CDR2 is YYEEEE. This CDR3 region has 12 residues. V dropped 2 bases and J dropped 5 bases, with 7 bases sitting between them. CDR3 protein: CASSFTYYGYTF. In DNA, the CDR3 is TGTGCCAGCAGCTTTACCTATTATGGCTACACCTTC.

Of note for this clone: At the DNA level, this CDR3 is encoded by other sequences in the same sample as well. The chain links TRBV29-1 to TRBJ1-1; possible D gene TRBD1, 5 bases. The CDR3 is 12 amino acids. V shed 7 bases and J shed 0 bases, with 9 bases lying between them. Germline CDR1 is SQVTM and CDR2 is ANQGSEA. The CDR3 region has the DNA TGCAGCGGTAGGGGCCTGAACACTGAAGCTTTCTTT. Protein sequence: CSGRGLNTEAFF.

The V and J genes are TRBV2 and TRBJ2-7; 8 nucleotides match TRBD2. The V gene end was trimmed by 3 bases and the J gene end by 5 bases; junction bases not matched to a gene: 9. This CDR3 is built from 15 residues. CDR1 is SNHLY and CDR2 is FYNNEI in the germline V gene. CDR3 sequence: CASSDWAGGPDEQYF. The DNA for the CDR3 is TGTGCCAGCAGTGATTGGGCGGGGGGACCCGACGAGCAGTACTTC.

The rearrangement links TRBV4-3 to TRBJ2-3; a possible D gene is TRBD2 (5 bases). The CDR3 totals 15 residues. V shed 4 bases and J shed 8 bases, with 19 bases lying between them. Germline CDR1 is LGHNA and CDR2 is YSLEER. CDR3 loop: CASSPTIRSPFTQYF. CDR3 in DNA: TGCGCCAGCAGCCCGACTATTCGGTCGCCTTTTACGCAGTATTTT.

This clone was observed a handful of times. The rearrangement uses TRBV6-1 and TRBJ2-7, with TRBD2 matching over 9 bases. Germline loops: CDR1 MNHNS, CDR2 SASEGT. V lost 4 bases and J lost 4; bases outside the gene matches: 5. This CDR3 has 14 amino acids. Written as DNA, the CDR3 is TGTGCCAGCAGTGTGGCTAGCGGGGTTTACGAGCAGTACTTC. Translated, it gives CASSVASGVYEQYF.

This chain joins TRBV27 and TRBJ2-2; 7 bases match TRBD2. Germline CDR1 MNHEY, CDR2 SMNVEV (reference sequence). V lost 7 bases, J lost 4 bases, and 6 bases stayed unmatched. This CDR3 contains 14 residues. The CDR3, as DNA: TGTGCCAGCACCCAAGGCGGGAGCACCGGGGAGCTGTTTTTT. Translation gives CASTQGGSTGELFF.

The chain has TRBV5-6 and TRBJ2-5; 7 nucleotides align to TRBD2. The CDR3 sequence is 16 residues long. Germline assignment: CDR1 SGHDT and CDR2 YYEEEE. V gave up 1 base and J gave up 3 bases; unmatched junction bases: 9. CDR3 DNA sequence: TGTGCCAGCAGCTTGATGGGGAGGGAGTTTAAAGAGACCCAGTACTTC. Amino acid sequence: CASSLMGREFKETQYF. The full variable domain, completed using reference TRBV5-6 and TRBJ2-5, is DAGVTQSPTHLIKTRGQQVTLRCSPKSGHDTVSWYQQALGQGPQFIFQYYEEEERQRGNFPDRFSGHQFPNYSSELNVNALLLGDSALYLCASSLMGREFKETQYFGPGTRLLVL.

The chain has TRBV7-9 and TRBJ1-1; D not resolved. V was shortened by 6 bases and J by 3 bases, with 5 bases between the two germline ends. Germline V lookup: CDR1 SEHNR, CDR2 FQNEAQ (reference sequence). CDR3 length: 11 amino acids. CDR3 sequence: CASRRDTEAFF. DNA of the CDR3: TGTGCCAGCAGGAGGGACACTGAAGCTTTCTTT. Full variable domain (remainder filled in from reference TRBV7-9 and TRBJ1-1): DTGVSQNPRHKITKRGQNVTFRCDPISEHNRLYWYRQTLGQGPEFLTYFQNEAQLEKSRLLSDRFSAERPKGSFSTLEIQRTEQGDSAMYLCASRRDTEAFFGQGTRLTVV.